Listed below are T cell receptor beta chains from one sample, sequenced in a study of molecular identifiers for immune sequencing clone quantification. TCRdb recomputed calls from the PCR reads with MiXCR, one row per CDR3 protein. The table shows 80,000 to 130,000 distinct CDR3 sequences, with 36% occurring only once. Sequencing input: naive CD8+ T cells from blood, with Jurkat cell RNA spiked in. These receptor sequences come from a human donor in good health. Some libraries in this study had Jurkat cell RNA spiked in. Each CDR3 is given with its conserved first and last residue. The D gene is left open where the match is weak. Rows give clone size only sometimes, using once, few, many, or a class for an expanded clone.

>NA|TRBJ1-5|NA|TRBV28
TGTGCCAGCAGTTGGACACAGCCCAATCAGCCCCAGCATTTT
CASSWTQPNQPQHF
>few|TRBJ2-3|NA|TRBV9
TGTGCCAGCACCAGGGGCGGGTATTTGGGAGCAGATACGCAGTATTTT
CASTRGGYLGADTQYF
>few|TRBJ1-1|TRBD1|TRBV2
TGTGCCAGCAGAGACACAGGGGGCCGGACTGAAGCTTTCTTT
CASRDTGGRTEAFF
>NA|TRBJ2-6|TRBD1|TRBV7-3
TGTGCCAGCAGCTTATGGACAGGCCCCTCTGGGGCCAACGTCCTGACTTTC
CASSLWTGPSGANVLTF
>many|TRBJ2-6|NA|TRBV9
TGTGCCAGCAGCGTCGGGGGCCTCTCTGGGGCCAACGTCCTGACTTTC
CASSVGGLSGANVLTF
>few|TRBJ2-7|NA|TRBV7-2
TGTGCCAGCAGCGCTAGCGTGAGCTCCTACGAGCAGTACTTC
CASSASVSSYEQYF
>NA|TRBJ2-7|TRBD2|TRBV12-3/TRBV12-4
TGTGCCAGCAGTTGGACTAGCGACTCCTACGAGCAGTACTTC
CASSWTSDSYEQYF
>NA|TRBJ2-2|TRBD2|TRBV7-9
TGTGCCAGCAGCGGGAAAGAACTAGCGGCGGCCGGGGAGCTGTTTTTT
CASSGKELAAAGELFF
>many|TRBJ1-5|TRBD1|TRBV5-6
TGTGCCAGCAGCGCGACAGGGAATCAGCCCCAGCATTTT
CASSATGNQPQHF
>many|TRBJ1-1|NA|TRBV28
TGTGCCAGCAGTTGGTATGGGCCAAATATGAACACTGAAGCTTTCTTT
CASSWYGPNMNTEAFF
>NA|TRBJ2-5|NA|TRBV12-2
TGTGCAAGTCGCCAAACACAGGACGCGAAGACCCAGTACTTC
CASRQTQDAKTQYF
>few|TRBJ2-5|NA|TRBV2
TGTGCCAGCAGTGGTCAGCAAGAGACCCAGTACTTC
CASSGQQETQYF
>many|TRBJ2-7|NA|TRBV20-1
TGCAGTACTTTAGCGGAAGCCTACGAGCAGTACTTC
CSTLAEAYEQYF
>few|TRBJ2-7|NA|TRBV28
TGTGCCAGCACGGCAGGGAGTAACGAGCAGTACTTC
CASTAGSNEQYF
>many|TRBJ2-3|NA|TRBV29-1
TGCAGCGTTGAAGAGGGGTATTTT
CSVEEGYF
>many|TRBJ2-2|TRBD2|TRBV25-1
TGTGCCAGCAGTGACCCGGGACTAGCGGGAGGGCTTACCGGGGAGCTGTTTTTT
CASSDPGLAGGLTGELFF
>NA|TRBJ2-7|TRBD2|TRBV5-4
TGTGCCAGCAGCTCGGACCGGGGACTAGCGGGAGGGTACATCCACGAGCAGTACTTC
CASSSDRGLAGGYIHEQYF
>many|TRBJ2-7|TRBD2|TRBV13
TGTGCCAGCAGCCTAGGGACTAGCGGATACGAGCAGTACTTC
CASSLGTSGYEQYF
>NA|TRBJ2-7|TRBD2|TRBV12-3/TRBV12-4
TGTGCCAGCAGTTCGGGACTATTAAGGGACTTC
CASSSGLLRDF
>few|TRBJ2-7|NA|TRBV6-2/TRBV6-3
TGTGCCAGCAGCCAAAGGACGGACTGGTACGAGCAGTACTTC
CASSQRTDWYEQYF
>few|TRBJ1-1|NA|TRBV12-3/TRBV12-4
TGTGCCAGCAGTTTATCTGTCACCCGGAACACTGAAGCTTTCTTT
CASSLSVTRNTEAFF
>few|TRBJ1-2|TRBD1|TRBV28
TGTGCCAGCAGTCGGGACAGGGATTTCTATGGCTACACCTTC
CASSRDRDFYGYTF
>many|TRBJ2-5|NA|TRBV7-9
TGTGCCAGCAGCGAGGGACCACTCCAAGAGACCCAGTACTTC
CASSEGPLQETQYF
>NA|TRBJ2-5|NA|TRBV6-5
TGTGCCAGCAAGCCCCAGACCACACCCAAAGAGAACCAGTACTTC
CASKPQTTPKENQYF
>few|TRBJ2-1|TRBD2|TRBV20-1
TGCAGTGCTAGAGAATTACGCGGGAGCTCCTACAATGAGCAGTTCTTC
CSARELRGSSYNEQFF
>NA|TRBJ2-1|NA|TRBV5-6
TGTGCCAGCACCCCGATAACCGAGTACAATGAGCAGTTCTTC
CASTPITEYNEQFF
>NA|TRBJ2-4|NA|TRBV27
TGTGCCAGCAGTTCAGGACTATCAGCCCGCATTCAGTACTTC
CASSSGLSARIQYF
>many|TRBJ2-7|NA|TRBV4-3
TGTGCCAGCAGCCAGGGCGGGCTGTACGAGCAGTACTTC
CASSQGGLYEQYF
>many|TRBJ2-3|TRBD2|TRBV15
TGTGCCACCAGCAGCGAGACTAGCGGAGCAACAGATACGCAGTATTTT
CATSSETSGATDTQYF
>NA|TRBJ1-1|NA|TRBV7-2
TGTGCCAGCAGCTTATTTCGGTACACTGAAGCTTTCTTT
CASSLFRYTEAFF
>many|TRBJ2-1|NA|TRBV7-8
TGTGCCAGCAGCTTAGCAGGGGTCTCCTACAATGAGCAGTTCTTC
CASSLAGVSYNEQFF
>few|TRBJ1-6|NA|TRBV28
TGTGCCAGCAACTCCCGGACGGGGAGGGTAGGGTCACCCCTCCACTTT
CASNSRTGRVGSPLHF
>NA|TRBJ2-7|NA|TRBV9
TGTGCCAGCAGCCCCCGGGGTCACGAGCAGTACTTC
CASSPRGHEQYF
>many|TRBJ1-1|NA|TRBV28
TGTGCCAGCAGGTTTCAGGGAAGATTGGTAACTGAAGCTTTCTTT
CASRFQGRLVTEAFF
>many|TRBJ1-1|NA|TRBV6-5
TGTGCCAGCAGTTACGGCAACATGAACACTGAAGCTTTCTTT
CASSYGNMNTEAFF
>few|TRBJ2-1|TRBD2|TRBV4-2
TGTGCCAGCAGCCAAGAGAGTAGCGGGAGAGACAATGAGCAGTTCTTC
CASSQESSGRDNEQFF
>few|TRBJ2-2|NA|TRBV11-3
TGTGCCAGCAGCTTCGCGACGAACACCGGGGAGCTGTTTTTT
CASSFATNTGELFF
>few|TRBJ2-3|NA|TRBV19
TGTGCCAGTAGTATAGGAGGTCTGGCGAGCACAGATACGCAGTATTTT
CASSIGGLASTDTQYF
>few|TRBJ2-7|TRBD2|TRBV10-2
TGCGCCAGCAGTGGGGTTCGGGCTAGCGGGAACTCCTACGAGCAGTACTTC
CASSGVRASGNSYEQYF
>NA|TRBJ2-2|TRBD1|TRBV14
TGTGCCAGCAGCCGCCGTGGACAGGGGCGGGCGAGGGAGCTGTTTTTT
CASSRRGQGRARELFF
>NA|TRBJ2-7|TRBD1|TRBV5-1
TGCGCCAGCAGTCACACTGGACAGGGGATATCCGCGTACGAGCAGTACTTC
CASSHTGQGISAYEQYF
>NA|TRBJ2-3|NA|TRBV28
TGTGCCAGCAGTCCCCTGAAGGGGTTATCTAGCACAGATACGCAGTATTTT
CASSPLKGLSSTDTQYF